A single sample is the source of the 23 T cell receptor beta chains below, sequenced in a study of shared clonotypes between healthy human individuals. Only in-frame clones appear in the TCRdb table, and some are missing; sequencing was by immunoSEQ multiplex PCR. The sample has some 2,500,000 clones; roughly 90% are singletons. Sequencing input: naive CD4+ T cells from PBMCs. Subset of the sample: CD45RA+ positively selected. The receptors here all came from a man aged 18-30 years in good health. Some clones in this sample may be carry-over from other donors' samples.

V is TRBV5-4 and J is TRBJ2-1; perhaps TRBD2 as D (5 bases). This CDR3 comprises 15 residues. Trimming took 4 bases from V and 0 from J, leaving 11 bases between them. CDR1 is SGHNT, CDR2 YYREEE, per germline (reference sequence). CDR3 sequence (DNA): TGTGCCAGCAGCCGAACTAGTAACTCCTACAATGAGCAGTTCTTC. Protein sequence: CASSRTSNSYNEQFF.

On this clone: Additional DNA sequences in this sample encode the identical CDR3. The rearrangement uses TRBV5-1 and TRBJ2-5; the match to TRBD1 covers 7 bases. V trimming: 4 bases; J trimming: 4 bases; junction bases outside the gene matches: 4. The CDR3 runs to 13 residues. Germline V gene lookup returns CDR1 SGHRS and CDR2 YFSETQ. The CDR3 region is CASSRDSLETQYF. CDR3 coding DNA: TGCGCCAGCAGCCGGGACAGCTTAGAGACCCAGTACTTC.

V usage is TRBV28 and J usage is TRBJ1-3, with D hard to call. Germline-derived CDR1 and CDR2 are MDHEN and SYDVKM. Trimming cost V 6 bases and J 4 bases, with 10 bases left between them. The length of the CDR3 is 13 residues. CDR3 bases: TGTGCCAGCAGCCCCGGTGGGGGAAACACCATATATTTT. As protein: CASSPGGGNTIYF.

The rearrangement joins TRBV27 to TRBJ2-7, with D tentatively TRBD2 (6 bases). This CDR3 spans 16 amino acids. From germline, CDR1 is MNHEY and CDR2 SMNVEV (reference sequence). Deletions cut 4 bases from V and 1 base from J, with 17 bases between. The CDR3 reads CASSSPAGALSYEQYF. CDR3 DNA sequence: TGTGCCAGCAGTTCTCCAGCGGGTGCCCTTTCCTACGAGCAGTACTTC.

CDR3 in DNA: TGTGCCAGCAACAATGACAGGGCCCTCTCCTACGAGCAGTACTTC. Residues: CASNNDRALSYEQYF. The gene calls are TRBV27 and TRBJ2-7, with 7 bases that match TRBD1. The CDR3 runs 15 residues. Germline CDR1 MNHEY, CDR2 SMNVEV (reference sequence). Losses at the gene ends were 7 bases for V and 0 bases for J; bases not matched to a gene: 9.

This clone was found once. Other DNA sequences in this specimen translate into the identical CDR3. The chain combines TRBV27 with TRBJ1-3; unclear D gene. Trimming cost V 2 bases and J 0 bases, with 5 bases left between them. CDR1 and CDR2 (germline): MNHEY, SMNVEV (reference sequence). The CDR3 has 14 amino acids. CDR3 protein: CASSLRGSGNTIYF. CDR3 nucleotides: TGTGCCAGCAGTTTACGGGGCTCTGGAAACACCATATATTTT.

The chain is built from TRBV5-4 and TRBJ1-4; 7 nucleotides line up with TRBD1. The germline V gene has CDR1 SGHNT and CDR2 YYREEE (reference sequence). The V and J ends lost 0 bases and 0 bases, in that order; junction bases with no gene match: 5. The length of the CDR3 is 17 residues. DNA for the CDR3: TGTGCCAGCAGCTTGGTAGGGGGCCGGGCAACTAATGAAAAACTGTTTTTT. This codes for CASSLVGGRATNEKLFF.

This sequence joins TRBV5-5 and TRBJ2-5; a possible D gene is TRBD1 (5 bases). The ends were cut back, 3 bases at V and 5 bases at J, with 14 bases in the middle. The CDR3 is 14 residues long. The V gene's germline CDR1 is SGHKS and CDR2 YYEKEE (reference sequence). The CDR3 DNA is TGTGCCAGCAGCTGGGCAGGGTGGCGGGAGACCCAGTACTTC. Its protein is CASSWAGWRETQYF.

The DNA for the CDR3 is TGTGCCCACGGCGGGCTGGCTAACTATGGCTACACCTTC. Protein sequence: CAHGGLANYGYTF. The V gene is TRBV7-2, the J gene TRBJ1-2, with D uncertain. V was trimmed by 11 bases and J by 0 bases, leaving 13 bases between them. Germline-derived CDR1 and CDR2 are SGHTA and FQGNSA. CDR3 length equals 13 residues.

The chain recombines TRBV18 with TRBJ1-1; D perhaps matches TRBD1 (5 bases). The V end was cut by 1 base, the J end by 2 bases, with 17 bases between. Germline values: CDR1 KGHSH, CDR2 LQKENI. CDR3 length equals 17 residues. In nucleotides, the CDR3 is TGTGCCAGCTCACCACGGGACCCAAGGACCCTTAACACTGAAGCTTTCTTT. Translated, it gives CASSPRDPRTLNTEAFF.

The CDR3 bases are TGTGCCAGTAGTGCAAATGACAGGGGGAGCAATCAGCCCCAGCATTTT. This encodes CASSANDRGSNQPQHF. The rearrangement uses TRBV19 and TRBJ1-5; the match to TRBD1 covers 9 bases. Germline-derived CDR1 and CDR2 are LNHDA and SQIVND (reference sequence). The J segment lost 1 base and the V segment lost 5 bases, leaving 6 bases of the junction unmatched. The length of the CDR3 is 16 residues.

The genes are TRBV11-3 and TRBJ2-5; D perhaps matches TRBD1 (6 bases). The CDR3 spans 13 residues. The germline CDR1 and CDR2 sequences are SGHNT and YENEEA. V was cut by 0 bases and J by 4 bases, with 6 bases left in between. Written as DNA, the CDR3 is TGTGCCAGCAGCTTAGAGGGGGCAGAGACCCAGTACTTC. Protein sequence: CASSLEGAETQYF.

The chain links TRBV7-2 to TRBJ2-1, with D maybe TRBD1 (5 bases). Germline V lookup: CDR1 SGHTA, CDR2 FQGNSA. Trimming took 2 bases from V and 4 from J, leaving 12 bases between them. The CDR3 totals 15 residues. CDR3 sequence (DNA): TGTGCCAGCAGCTTATGGGGCAGAGCATACAATGAGCAGTTCTTC. Protein product: CASSLWGRAYNEQFF.

The chain is built from TRBV21-1 and TRBJ2-1; TRBD2, as called in the table, went unchecked against the DNA. TRBV21-1 is a known pseudogene. The CDR3 has 14 amino acids. The CDR3 here is CASTLAGIGNEQFF. The CDR3 DNA reads as TGTGCCAGCACTTTAGCGGGAATAGGCAATGAGCAGTTCTTC.

The chain combines TRBV28 with TRBJ2-7, with 8 bases aligning to TRBD1. The junction had 14 bases not matched to a gene; V was cut back by 5 bases and J by 5 bases. The length of the CDR3 is 16 residues. Germline loops: CDR1 MDHEN, CDR2 SYDVKM. The CDR3 DNA sequence: TGTGCCAGCAGTCCTCACTCAAATCAGGGGGCCCACGAGCAGTACTTC. Its protein product is CASSPHSNQGAHEQYF.

This chain uses TRBV4-3 with TRBJ2-3; 12 nucleotides agree with TRBD2. From germline, CDR1 is LGHNA and CDR2 YSLEER. The CDR3 totals 15 residues. The V segment lost 3 bases and the J segment 6 bases; nucleotides outside the gene matches: 4. CDR3 bases: TGCGCCAGCAGCCAGACTAGCGGGAGAAGGGATACGCAGTATTTT. This translates into CASSQTSGRRDTQYF.

The chain carries TRBV11-2 and TRBJ2-2, with D perhaps TRBD1 or TRBD2 (5 bases each). Between the trimmed V and J ends, which lost 0 bases and 5 bases, there was a span of 22 bases. The germline gives CDR1 SGHAT, CDR2 FQNNGV. The CDR3 covers 19 residues. The CDR3 region is CASSLDSRRDLGVTGELFF. In nucleotides, the CDR3 is TGTGCCAGCAGCTTAGATTCTAGACGGGACCTGGGAGTTACCGGGGAGCTGTTTTTT.

The V call is TRBV25-1, the J call TRBJ1-2; 9 bases align to TRBD1. Germline V lookup: CDR1 MGHDK, CDR2 SYGVNS. The junction had 2 bases not matched to a gene; V was cut back by 4 bases and J by 8 bases. CDR3 length: 12 residues. The CDR3 loop reads CASSGTGEGYTF. The CDR3 nucleotides read TGTGCCAGCAGTGGGACAGGGGAGGGCTACACCTTC.

The sample holds one count of this clone. The chain is built from TRBV15 and TRBJ2-3, with 10 bases lining up with TRBD2. The V gene end was trimmed by 3 bases and the J gene end by 3 bases; junction bases not matched to a gene: 15. CDR3 size: 19 residues. Germline CDR1 and CDR2: LNHNV and YYDKDF (reference sequence). DNA for the CDR3: TGTGCCACCAGCAGTGCACTAGCGGGAATCACCCTAACGACAGATACGCAGTATTTT. Translating gives CATSSALAGITLTTDTQYF. The full variable domain, completed using reference TRBV15 and TRBJ2-3, is DAMVIQNPRYQVTQFGKPVTLSCSQTLNHNVMYWYQQKSSQAPKLLFHYYDKDFNNEADTPDNFQSRRPNTSFCFLDIRSPGLGDTAMYLCATSSALAGITLTTDTQYFGPGTRLTVL.

This chain joins TRBV14 and TRBJ2-1, with 10 bases fitting TRBD2. The germline V gene encodes CDR1 SGHDN and CDR2 FVKESK. With V trimmed by 4 bases and J by 6 bases, 9 bases remained unmatched. The CDR3 runs to 16 residues. CDR3 DNA sequence: TGTGCCAGCAGCCTCGCGAGCGGGAGGGCCTCCAATGAGCAGTTCTTC. It translates to CASSLASGRASNEQFF.

J is TRBJ2-3 and V is TRBV2, with 7 bases identical to TRBD1. CDR1 is SNHLY and CDR2 is FYNNEI in the germline V gene. The CDR3 is 15 residues long. Trimming took 4 bases from V and 6 from J; bases not matched to a gene: 10. The CDR3 nucleotides are TGTGCCAGCAGTGGGCAGGCAGGGGGTATTGATACGCAGTATTTT. Translation gives CASSGQAGGIDTQYF.

This clone appeared a single time. The chain joins TRBV6-5 to TRBJ2-1, with 11 positions matching TRBD2. V trimming: 6 bases; J trimming: 9 bases; junction bases outside the gene matches: 10. This CDR3 contains 15 residues. Germline V gene lookup returns CDR1 MNHEY and CDR2 SVGAGI. The CDR3 sequence is CASSLTTSGIGEQFF. The CDR3 DNA reads TGTGCCAGCAGCCTAACGACTAGCGGGATCGGTGAGCAGTTCTTC.

The gene calls are TRBV6-1 and TRBJ2-3; TRBD2 is a possible D gene (6 bases). This CDR3 contains 15 residues. The germline gives CDR1 MNHNS, CDR2 SASEGT. Trimming removed 4 bases from V and 0 bases from J, with 11 bases in between. The DNA for the CDR3 is TGTGCCAGCAGTGCGCGGACTACCAGCACAGATACGCAGTATTTT. It is translated as CASSARTTSTDTQYF.